These 10 T cell receptor beta chains share one sample of origin, sequenced in a study of blood T cells in healthy people across ages. Primers used in a second PCR of about 6 to 11 cycles were a sample-barcoded 5' primer and a J-beta primer mix. TCRdb passed the 5' RACE reads through MiXCR, listing each CDR3 protein once. Of hundreds of thousands of distinct CDR3 sequences listed, approximately 30% are singletons. Sequencing used blood. These receptor sequences come from a woman of 80 years or more in good health.

V is TRBV6-2 or TRBV6-3 and J is TRBJ1-5; D remains unclear. The germline V gene has CDR1 MNHEY and CDR2 SVGEGT. Deletions cut 8 bases from V and 2 bases from J, with 13 bases between. CDR3 length: 14 residues. CDR3: CASCPGSGNQPQHF. CDR3 DNA: TGTGCCAGCTGTCCCGGGAGCGGCAATCAGCCCCAGCATTTT.

This clonotype has only a few counts. The CDR3 is CASSFWKRGGTDTQYF. CDR3 bases: TGTGCCAGCAGCTTTTGGAAGCGGGGGGGAACAGATACGCAGTATTTT. The V call is TRBV11-2, the J call TRBJ2-3; 10 bases fit TRBD2. The CDR3 has 16 amino acids. Trimming removed 3 bases from V and 3 bases from J; junction bases left unmatched: 6. Germline CDR1 reads SGHAT; CDR2 reads FQNNGV.

This clonotype was detected many times. V gene TRBV3-1 combines with J gene TRBJ2-7; 12 nucleotides line up with TRBD2. The CDR3 is 15 residues long. Germline values: CDR1 LGHDT, CDR2 YNNKEL (reference sequence). With V trimmed by 2 bases and J by 7 bases, 6 bases remained unmatched. The CDR3 region has the DNA TGTGCCAGCAGCCAACTCGGGACTAGCGGGCGGGAGCAGTACTTC. It encodes CASSQLGTSGREQYF.

At least ten counts were recorded for this clonotype. The chain carries TRBV7-2 and TRBJ2-1; no clear D gene. Germline-derived CDR1 and CDR2 are SGHTA and FQGNSA. The V and J ends lost 0 bases and 1 base respectively, with 7 bases between them. There are 15 residues in the CDR3. This chain's CDR3 is CASSLAYGSYNEQFF. The CDR3 DNA follows: TGTGCCAGCAGCTTAGCGTATGGATCCTACAATGAGCAGTTCTTC.

This clonotype was observed many times. Here the CDR3 DNA reads TGCGCCAGCAGCTTGGGACAGCATAGCACAGATACGCAGTATTTT. This sequence encodes CASSLGQHSTDTQYF. The chain combines TRBV5-1 with TRBJ2-3, with D maybe TRBD1 (5 bases). The CDR3 is 15 amino acids. V lost 0 bases and J lost 0, with 8 bases in between. Germline V gene data show CDR1 as SGHRS and CDR2 as YFSETQ.

About this clonotype: A read error is possible here, since a much larger clone lies one base away. This rearrangement joins TRBV6-1 to TRBJ1-5; no definite D call. Germline lookup yields CDR1 MNHNS and CDR2 SASEGT. There are 15 residues in the CDR3. The CDR3 spells CASSEAANYGQPRHF. As DNA, the CDR3 is TGTGCCAGCAGTGAAGCGGCCAACTATGGCCAGCCCCGGCATTTT.

This rearrangement joins TRBV7-9 to TRBJ1-5; 7 bases match TRBD1. The CDR3 sequence is 14 residues long. After removal of 4 bases from V and 4 bases from J, the junction contained 4 bases not matched to a gene. Germline V gives CDR1 SEHNR, CDR2 FQNEAQ (reference sequence). The DNA of the CDR3 is TGTGCCAGCAGCTCTACAGGGGATAATCAGCCCCAGCATTTT. It yields the protein CASSSTGDNQPQHF. Full variable domain (remainder filled in from reference TRBV7-9 and TRBJ1-5): DTGVSQNPRHKITKRGQNVTFRCDPISEHNRLYWYRQTLGQGPEFLTYFQNEAQLEKSRLLSDRFSAERPKGSFSTLEIQRTEQGDSAMYLCASSSTGDNQPQHFGDGTRLSIL.

This clonotype came up a few times. One base away lies a much larger clone, so this may be a sequencing read error. This rearrangement joins TRBV6-2 or TRBV6-3 to TRBJ2-3, with unresolved D. CDR3 length: 11 amino acids. CDR1 and CDR2 from the germline V gene are MNHEY and SVGEGT. This CDR3 reads CASRELDTRYF. DNA for the CDR3: TGTGCCAGCAGGGAGCTAGATACGCGGTATTTT.

This clonotype came up many times. V is TRBV6-5 and J is TRBJ1-2; D ambiguous. V shed 4 bases and J shed 0 bases, with 12 bases lying between them. The length of the CDR3 is 15 residues. The germline V gene encodes CDR1 MNHEY and CDR2 SVGAGI. CDR3 loop: CASSSQRAANYGYTF. The CDR3 region has the DNA TGTGCCAGCAGTTCCCAAAGGGCTGCTAACTATGGCTACACCTTC.

This clonotype was seen only a few times. The junction departs from the called germline gene at one end, perhaps through a read error. The J gene is TRBJ2-4, the V gene TRBV7-7, with 10 bases matching TRBD1. This CDR3 region has 15 residues. Germline V lookup: CDR1 SSHAT, CDR2 FNYEAQ (reference sequence). CDR3 sequence reads: CASSSGQGHYNEQYF. The DNA for the CDR3 is TGTGCTAGCAGCTCGGGACAGGGGCACTACAATGAGCAGTACTTC.